Listed here are 23 T cell receptor beta chains from one sample, sequenced in a study of graft-versus-host responses after intestinal transplantation. Assay: immunoSEQ multiplex PCR; the TCRdb copy retains only in-frame clones and omits some. The data contain roughly 97,000 clones, 80% to 95% of them singletons. The material sequenced was PBMCs, taken roughly 450 days after intestinal transplant. The source of these receptors is a human patient who received an intestinal transplant, so some T cells may come from the graft donor.

The V call is TRBV6-1, the J call TRBJ1-6, with 9 bases lining up with TRBD1. The CDR3 has 15 residues. Germline CDR1 MNHNS, CDR2 SASEGT. Losses at the gene ends were 4 bases for V and 7 bases for J; bases not matched to a gene: 5. This CDR3 reads CASSAGGTGNSPLHF. In nucleotides, the CDR3 is TGTGCCAGCAGTGCCGGGGGGACAGGGAATTCACCCCTCCACTTT.

The chain uses TRBV4-1 and TRBJ2-7; D may be TRBD1 or TRBD2 (5 bases each). The CDR3 length is 17 residues. The germline V gene encodes CDR1 MGHRA and CDR2 YSYEKL. With 2 bases removed from V and 3 bases from J, the gap between germline ends came to 20 bases. The CDR3 here is CASSQLPGTQNDYEQYF. In nucleotides, the CDR3 is TGCGCCAGCAGCCAACTTCCCGGGACCCAAAATGACTACGAGCAGTACTTC.

The chain couples TRBV10-3 to TRBJ1-5; TRBD1 agrees at 7 bases. After removal of 6 bases from V and 4 bases from J, the junction contained 6 bases not matched to a gene. Germline V lookup: CDR1 ENHRY, CDR2 SYGVKD. The CDR3 totals 14 residues. The CDR3 DNA is TGTGCCATCAGCGCCGGGACAGAGAATCAGCCCCAGCATTTT. This translates into CAISAGTENQPQHF.

The rearrangement uses TRBV11-2 and TRBJ2-7; D call uncertain. Germline assignment: CDR1 SGHAT and CDR2 FQNNGV. V lost 1 base and J lost 3, with 13 bases in between. The CDR3 loop spans 15 amino acids. The CDR3 loop is CASSLVRVPYYEQYF. The CDR3 region has the DNA TGTGCCAGCAGCTTAGTCCGGGTACCATACTACGAGCAGTACTTC.

This clone was seen a single time. The chain couples TRBV11-2 to TRBJ2-7, with D perhaps being TRBD1 or TRBD2 (5 bases each). Between the trimmed V and J ends, which lost 2 bases and 3 bases, there was a span of 11 bases. CDR3 length: 14 amino acids. Germline-derived CDR1 and CDR2 are SGHAT and FQNNGV. CDR3 in amino acids: CASSLFRGYYEQYF. The CDR3 region has the DNA TGTGCCAGCAGCTTATTCCGGGGCTACTACGAGCAGTACTTC.

This chain links TRBV6-5 with TRBJ1-3; 9 nucleotides line up with TRBD1. Germline CDR1 MNHEY, CDR2 SVGAGI. The trim removed 6 bases at V and 0 bases at J, leaving 0 bases unmatched. The CDR3 has 14 residues. This chain's CDR3 is CASRTGGSGNTIYF. CDR3 bases: TGTGCCAGCAGGACAGGGGGCTCTGGAAACACCATATATTTT.

This sequence joins TRBV29-1 and TRBJ2-6, with TRBD1 identical over 7 bases. Germline CDR1 and CDR2: SQVTM and ANQGSEA. Trimming at V came to 7 bases and at J to 0 bases, leaving 9 bases not matched to a gene. CDR3 length: 16 residues. CDR3 nucleotides: TGCAGCGCGACAGGGAGTATCTTCTCTGGGGCCAACGTCCTGACTTTC. It codes for CSATGSIFSGANVLTF.

The chain couples TRBV21-1 to TRBJ2-5; the table's TRBD2 call for D was not verified on the DNA. TRBV21-1 is a known pseudogene. The CDR3 runs to 15 residues. CDR3: CASSRTSGGGETQYF. The DNA of the CDR3 is TGTGCCAGCAGCCGGACTAGCGGGGGTGGAGAGACCCAGTACTTC.

The chain carries TRBV11-1 and TRBJ2-1; 9 bases are a match to TRBD2. Per germline, CDR1 SGHAT and CDR2 FQDESV (reference sequence). The CDR3 extends over 18 amino acids. V was clipped by 5 bases and J by 3 bases; unmatched bases: 14. Here the CDR3 reads CASSRGERGAIDYNEQFF. CDR3 in DNA: TGTGCCAGCAGCCGCGGGGAGCGGGGGGCAATAGACTACAATGAGCAGTTCTTC.

V is TRBV5-1 and J is TRBJ2-5, with D perhaps given as TRBD1 or TRBD2 (5 bases each). The germline CDR1 and CDR2 sequences are SGHRS and YFSETQ. Trimming stripped 0 bases from V and 1 base from J, with 10 bases between. The CDR3 covers 15 residues. CDR3: CASSLAGASQETQYF. CDR3 DNA sequence: TGCGCCAGCAGCTTGGCCGGGGCATCCCAAGAGACCCAGTACTTC.

The chain has TRBV2 and TRBJ2-5; weak D call: TRBD2 (5 bases). The CDR3 runs 12 residues. CDR1 is SNHLY, CDR2 FYNNEI, per germline. The V and J ends lost 6 bases and 5 bases respectively, with 10 bases between them. Here the CDR3 reads CASRVSGETQYF. CDR3 DNA: TGTGCCAGCAGGGTCTCGGGGGAGACCCAGTACTTC.

The gene calls are TRBV11-2 and TRBJ2-3; D gene unclear. The ends were cut back, 4 bases at V and 6 bases at J, with 11 bases in the middle. The CDR3 loop spans 13 amino acids. CDR1 and CDR2 (germline): SGHAT, FQNNGV. Here the CDR3 DNA reads TGTGCCAGCAGCTATGGGTACGGTGATACGCAGTATTTT. Its translation: CASSYGYGDTQYF. The full variable domain, completed using reference TRBV11-2 and TRBJ2-3, is EAGVAQSPRYKIIEKRQSVAFWCNPISGHATLYWYQQILGQGPKLLIQFQNNGVVDDSQLPKDRFSAERLKGVDSTLKIQPAKLEDSAVYLCASSYGYGDTQYFGPGTRLTVL.

This clone was counted a few times. The CDR3 reads CASRVKAQETQYF. The CDR3 DNA reads TGTGCCAGCAGAGTTAAGGCCCAAGAGACCCAGTACTTC. This chain connects TRBV2 to TRBJ2-5, with D unclear. The length of the CDR3 is 13 residues. The germline CDR1 and CDR2 sequences are SNHLY and FYNNEI. The V and J ends lost 6 bases and 1 base respectively, with 9 bases between them.

The chain combines TRBV15 with TRBJ2-7; 7 positions match TRBD2. Trimming at V came to 0 bases and at J to 4 bases, leaving 0 bases not matched to a gene. Germline values: CDR1 LNHNV, CDR2 YYDKDF (reference sequence). CDR3 size: 13 residues. Here the CDR3 reads CATSREAGYEQYF. CDR3 coding DNA: TGTGCCACCAGCAGAGAAGCGGGGTACGAGCAGTACTTC.

The chain combines TRBV10-1 with TRBJ2-4; D is perhaps TRBD1 (6 bases). The CDR3 length is 13 residues. Trimming took off 5 bases at V and 5 bases at J, with 10 bases between the two ends. The V gene's germline CDR1 is WNHNN and CDR2 SYGVQD (reference sequence). CDR3 DNA sequence: TGCGCCAGCAGTCGGGACACCCAAAACATTCAGTACTTC. Its translation: CASSRDTQNIQYF.

The V gene is TRBV29-1, the J gene TRBJ2-3; 7 positions match TRBD2. Germline assignment: CDR1 SQVTM and CDR2 ANQGSEA. The CDR3 is 14 amino acids. V trimming: 4 bases; J trimming: 4 bases; junction bases outside the gene matches: 8. CDR3 amino acids: CSVGGGSGPDTQYF. In DNA form, the CDR3 reads TGCAGCGTTGGGGGGGGATCCGGACCAGATACGCAGTATTTT.

This clone has a handful of counts. The rearrangement uses TRBV19 and TRBJ1-6; 9 bases fit TRBD1. Germline CDR1 and CDR2: LNHDA and SQIVND (reference sequence). V lost 9 bases to trimming and J lost 2 bases; unmatched junction nucleotides: 2. The CDR3 extends over 14 amino acids. In DNA, the CDR3 is TGTGCCAGCCGGGACAGGGCCTATAATTCACCCCTCCACTTT. This sequence encodes CASRDRAYNSPLHF.

The V call is TRBV29-1, the J call TRBJ1-2, with 7 nucleotides matching TRBD1. CDR3 length equals 11 residues. Germline-derived CDR1 and CDR2 are SQVTM and ANQGSEA. The ends lost 5 bases at V and 6 bases at J; junction bases unmatched: 3. The CDR3 DNA reads TGCAGCGTTCCCCAGGGGGATGGCTACACCTTC. Translation gives CSVPQGDGYTF.

The genes are TRBV5-6 and TRBJ1-1, with D unclear. Trimming took 0 bases from V and 4 from J, leaving 1 base between them. There are 11 residues in the CDR3. CDR1 is SGHDT, CDR2 YYEEEE, per germline. CDR3 nucleotide sequence: TGTGCCAGCAGCTTGGCCACTGAAGCTTTCTTT. Its translation is CASSLATEAFF.

This clone has a handful of counts. The V gene is TRBV7-9, the J gene TRBJ1-1; D remains ambiguous. The CDR3 is made up of 14 amino acids. CDR1 and CDR2 from the germline V gene are SEHNR and FQNEAQ (reference sequence). V lost 1 base to trimming and J lost 4 bases, with 10 bases between them. The CDR3 protein is CASSLVGSSTEAFF. The CDR3 region has the DNA TGTGCCAGCAGCTTAGTAGGAAGCAGCACTGAAGCTTTCTTT.

The J gene is TRBJ2-7, the V gene TRBV18; D is unclear. The CDR3 is made up of 11 amino acids. The V gene's germline CDR1 is KGHSH and CDR2 LQKENI. Trimming took 2 bases from V and 4 from J, leaving 3 bases between them. The DNA of the CDR3 is TGTGCCAGCTCACCAGCGTACGAGCAGTACTTC. This encodes CASSPAYEQYF. The complete variable domain, with remaining parts taken from reference TRBV18 and TRBJ2-7, reads NAGVMQNPRHLVRRRGQEARLRCSPMKGHSHVYWYRQLPEEGLKFMVYLQKENIIDESGMPKERFSAEFPKEGPSILRIQQVVRGDSAAYFCASSPAYEQYFGPGTRLTVT.

The rearrangement links TRBV9 to TRBJ1-2; D may be TRBD1 (6 bases). This CDR3 has 15 amino acids. Germline values: CDR1 SGDLS, CDR2 YYNGEE. Between the trimmed V and J ends, which lost 4 bases and 3 bases, there was a span of 16 bases. The CDR3 here is CASSPQSGAHYGYTF. In DNA, the CDR3 is TGTGCCAGCAGCCCCCAGTCGGGGGCACACTATGGCTACACCTTC.

This chain connects TRBV27 to TRBJ2-7, with D possibly called TRBD1 or TRBD2 (5 bases each). Trimming removed 5 bases at V and 0 bases at J, with 11 bases between. This CDR3 is built from 14 residues. In germline, CDR1 is MNHEY, CDR2 SMNVEV (reference sequence). The CDR3 region has the DNA TGTGCCAGCAGTCCAAGGGACGGCTCCTACGAGCAGTACTTC. Encoded protein: CASSPRDGSYEQYF.